This is a list of T cell receptor beta chains from one sample in a study of CD8 T cells in Susac syndrome. TCRdb reprocessed the immunoSEQ multiplex PCR reads via MiXCR and lists one record per CDR3 protein. The table shows 150,000 to 200,000 distinct CDR3 sequences, with more than 90% occurring only once. What was sequenced was CD4+ T cells from PBMCs. These receptors originate from a human donor with multiple sclerosis. The CDR3 runs from the conserved cysteine through the conserved F or W. The listing skips clone size in some rows; elsewhere it reads once, few, many or a size class.

clone size,V gene,J gene,CDR3 protein
NA,TRBV29-1,TRBJ1-2,CSAFAFGRGYTF
NA,TRBV7-9,TRBJ2-3,CASSSPNTDTQYF
once,TRBV6-1,TRBJ1-2,CASNEHGSYTF
NA,TRBV6-2/TRBV6-3,TRBJ2-7,CASSYAGLAGSKQYF
NA,TRBV11-3,TRBJ2-7,CASSLGRGLAYEQYF
NA,TRBV29-1,TRBJ1-5,CSVADISNQPQHF
NA,TRBV2,TRBJ1-5,CASSKGHRAGEPQHF
NA,TRBV20-1,TRBJ2-1,CSAGLGLAGGNEQFF
NA,TRBV23-1,TRBJ1-2,CASNLGGYTF
once,TRBV12-3/TRBV12-4,TRBJ2-5,CASSGLTQETQYF
NA,TRBV3-1,TRBJ1-5,CASSQAGTGGQPQHF
NA,TRBV15,TRBJ1-1,CATSRDQGAISEAFF
NA,TRBV6-6,TRBJ1-5,CASTGESSNQPQHF
NA,TRBV2,TRBJ2-5,CASSVQEQETQYF